This paragraph covers one T cell receptor (beta chain) sequence. Its antigen is unidentified. CD45RO-negative CD8 cells positively selected for CCR7 made up the naive population, which excluded terminally differentiated effector memory CD45RA+ cells. Original methodology: From ImmunoSEQ came sequences covering only the junction and carrying no quality scores, so filtering differed. Sequencing was performed with immunoSEQ multiplex PCR; in TCRdb, only in-frame clones are kept and a portion is missing. D and trimming were read from the DNA, whereas the V and J calls and clone size are those reported in that table. The repertoire holds about 2.1 million clones, with about 93% as singletons. This entry is derived from a study of shared clonotypes between healthy human individuals. Study-level points and caveats: The four-donor shared clonotypes exceeded non-shared clonotypes in generation probability, with non-shared ones scoring lower.

This TCR came from a man between 18 and 29 years old in good health. Some clones in this sample may be carry-over from other donors' samples. Sequenced material: naive CD8+ T cells from PBMCs.

The CDR3 loop is CASSIGAISRQLNEQFF. The CDR3 DNA reads as TGTGCCAGTAGTATCGGGGCGATTAGTAGGCAGTTAAATGAGCAGTTCTTC. The chain uses TRBV19 and TRBJ2-1; the D gene could be TRBD1 or TRBD2 (5 bases each). Trimming stripped 3 bases from V and 7 bases from J, with 22 bases between. This CDR3 region has 17 residues. Germline CDR1 is LNHDA and CDR2 is SQIVND (reference sequence).